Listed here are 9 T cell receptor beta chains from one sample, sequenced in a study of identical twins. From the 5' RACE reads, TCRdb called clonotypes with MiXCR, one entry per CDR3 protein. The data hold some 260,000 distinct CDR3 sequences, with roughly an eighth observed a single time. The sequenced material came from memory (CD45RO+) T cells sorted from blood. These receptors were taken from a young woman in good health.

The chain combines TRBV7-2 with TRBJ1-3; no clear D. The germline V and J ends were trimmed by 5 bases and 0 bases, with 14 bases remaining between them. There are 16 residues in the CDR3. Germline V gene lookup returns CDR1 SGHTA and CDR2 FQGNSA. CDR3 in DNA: TGTGCCAGCAGCCCACACGGCAGGAGCTCTGGAAACACCATATATTTT. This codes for CASSPHGRSSGNTIYF.

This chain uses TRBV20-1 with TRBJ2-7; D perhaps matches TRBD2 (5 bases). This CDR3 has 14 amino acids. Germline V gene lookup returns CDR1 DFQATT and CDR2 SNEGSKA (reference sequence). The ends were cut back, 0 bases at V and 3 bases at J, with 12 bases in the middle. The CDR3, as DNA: TGCAGTGCTAGAGAGTCTAGCTGGGACTACGAGCAGTACTTC. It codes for CSARESSWDYEQYF.

This CDR3 reads CASRPSSLGELFF. DNA of the CDR3: TGTGCCAGCAGACCCTCCTCCCTCGGGGAGCTGTTTTTT. This sequence joins TRBV7-2 and TRBJ2-2; D unresolved. V shed 6 bases and J shed 7 bases, with 12 bases lying between them. This CDR3 comprises 13 residues. The germline gives CDR1 SGHTA, CDR2 FQGNSA.

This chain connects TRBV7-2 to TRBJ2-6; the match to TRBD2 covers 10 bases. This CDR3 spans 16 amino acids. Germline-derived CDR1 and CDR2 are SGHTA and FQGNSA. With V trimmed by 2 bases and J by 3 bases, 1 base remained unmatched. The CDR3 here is CASSLLAGGGANVLTF. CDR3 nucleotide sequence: TGTGCCAGCAGCTTATTAGCGGGAGGTGGGGCCAACGTCCTGACTTTC.

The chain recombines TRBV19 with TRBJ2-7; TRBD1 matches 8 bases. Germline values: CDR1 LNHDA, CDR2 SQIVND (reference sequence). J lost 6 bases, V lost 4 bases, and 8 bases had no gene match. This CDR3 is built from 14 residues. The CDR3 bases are TGTGCCAGTAGTAAAGGACAGGGTTCTAGCGAGCAGTACTTC. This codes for CASSKGQGSSEQYF.

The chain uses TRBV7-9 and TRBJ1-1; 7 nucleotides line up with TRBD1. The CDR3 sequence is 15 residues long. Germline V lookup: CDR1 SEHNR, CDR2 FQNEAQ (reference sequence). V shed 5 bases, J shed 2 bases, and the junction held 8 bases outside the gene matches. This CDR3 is CASSQYGQANTEAFF. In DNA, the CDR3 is TGTGCCAGCAGCCAATACGGACAGGCAAACACTGAAGCTTTCTTT.

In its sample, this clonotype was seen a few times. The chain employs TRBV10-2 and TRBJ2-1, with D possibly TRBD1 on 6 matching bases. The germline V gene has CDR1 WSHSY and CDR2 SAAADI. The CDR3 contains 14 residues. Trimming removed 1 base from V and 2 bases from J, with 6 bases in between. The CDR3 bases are TGCGCCAGCAGTGAGTACAGGGCCTACAATGAGCAGTTCTTC. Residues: CASSEYRAYNEQFF.

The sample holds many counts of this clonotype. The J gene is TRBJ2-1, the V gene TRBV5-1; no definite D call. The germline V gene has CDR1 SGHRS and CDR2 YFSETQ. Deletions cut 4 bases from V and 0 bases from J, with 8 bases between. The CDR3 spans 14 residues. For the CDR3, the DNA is TGCGCCAGCAGCGAGCCGAGCTCCTACAATGAGCAGTTCTTC. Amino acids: CASSEPSSYNEQFF. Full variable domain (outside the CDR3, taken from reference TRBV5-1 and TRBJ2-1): KAGVTQTPRYLIKTRGQQVTLSCSPISGHRSVSWYQQTPGQGLQFLFEYFSETQRNKGNFPGRFSGRQFSNSRSEMNVSTLELGDSALYLCASSEPSSYNEQFFGPGTRLTVL.

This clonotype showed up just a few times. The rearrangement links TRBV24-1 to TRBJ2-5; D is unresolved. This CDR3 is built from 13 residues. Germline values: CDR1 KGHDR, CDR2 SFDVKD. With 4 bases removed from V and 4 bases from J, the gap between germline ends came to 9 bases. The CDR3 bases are TGTGCCACCAGTGAGTCGCCGGGAGAGACCCAGTACTTC. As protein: CATSESPGETQYF.